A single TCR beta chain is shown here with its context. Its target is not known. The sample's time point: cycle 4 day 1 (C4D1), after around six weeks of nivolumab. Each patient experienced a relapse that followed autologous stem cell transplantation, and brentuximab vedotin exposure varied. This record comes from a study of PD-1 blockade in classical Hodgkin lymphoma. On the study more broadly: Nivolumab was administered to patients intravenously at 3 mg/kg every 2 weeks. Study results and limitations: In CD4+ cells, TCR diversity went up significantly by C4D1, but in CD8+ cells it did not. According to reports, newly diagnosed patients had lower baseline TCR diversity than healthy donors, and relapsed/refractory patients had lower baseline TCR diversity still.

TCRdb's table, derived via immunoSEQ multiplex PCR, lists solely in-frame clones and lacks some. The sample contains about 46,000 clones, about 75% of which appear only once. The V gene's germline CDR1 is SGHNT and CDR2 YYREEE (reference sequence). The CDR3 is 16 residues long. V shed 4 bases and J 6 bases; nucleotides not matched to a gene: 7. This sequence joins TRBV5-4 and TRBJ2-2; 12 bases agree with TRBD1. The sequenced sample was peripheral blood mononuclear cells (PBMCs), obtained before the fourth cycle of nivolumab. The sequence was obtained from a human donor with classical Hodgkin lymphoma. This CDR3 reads CASSVGQGARSGELFF. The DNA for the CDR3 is TGTGCCAGCAGCGTGGGACAGGGGGCGCGTTCCGGGGAGCTGTTTTTT.